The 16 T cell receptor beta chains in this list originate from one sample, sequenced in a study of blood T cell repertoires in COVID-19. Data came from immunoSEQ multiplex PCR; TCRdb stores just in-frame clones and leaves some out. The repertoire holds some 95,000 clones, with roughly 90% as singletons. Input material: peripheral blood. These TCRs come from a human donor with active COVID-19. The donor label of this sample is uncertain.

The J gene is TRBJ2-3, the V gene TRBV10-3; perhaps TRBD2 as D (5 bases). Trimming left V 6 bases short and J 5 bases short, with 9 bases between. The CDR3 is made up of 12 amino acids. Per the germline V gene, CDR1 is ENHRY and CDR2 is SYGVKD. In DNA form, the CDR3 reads TGTGCCATCAGCCCTCGGGGAGATACGCAGTATTTT. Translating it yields CAISPRGDTQYF.

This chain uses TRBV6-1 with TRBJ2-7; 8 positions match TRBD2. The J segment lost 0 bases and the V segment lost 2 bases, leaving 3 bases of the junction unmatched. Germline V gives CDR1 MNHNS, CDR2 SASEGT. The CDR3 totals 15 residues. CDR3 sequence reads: CASSEPGTSSYEQYF. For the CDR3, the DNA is TGTGCCAGCAGTGAACCGGGGACTAGCTCCTACGAGCAGTACTTC.

The CDR3 DNA is TGTGCCAGCAGTGATAGCGAGGGAGGGCAAATGGGCTACACCTTC. This translates into CASSDSEGGQMGYTF. This chain joins TRBV25-1 and TRBJ1-2; D unresolved. V was cut by 3 bases and J by 8 bases, with 19 bases left in between. Looked up from germline, CDR1 is MGHDK and CDR2 is SYGVNS. This CDR3 is built from 15 residues.

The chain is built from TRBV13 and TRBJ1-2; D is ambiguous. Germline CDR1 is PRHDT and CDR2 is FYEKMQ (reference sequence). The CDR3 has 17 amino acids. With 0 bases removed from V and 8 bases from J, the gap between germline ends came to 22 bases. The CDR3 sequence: CASSLGLVGPKQGGYTF. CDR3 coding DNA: TGTGCCAGCAGCTTAGGCCTAGTTGGCCCGAAGCAAGGCGGCTACACCTTC. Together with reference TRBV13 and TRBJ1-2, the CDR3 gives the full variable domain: AAGVIQSPRHLIKEKRETATLKCYPIPRHDTVYWYQQGPGQDPQFLISFYEKMQSDKGSIPDRFSAQQFSDYHSELNMSSLELGDSALYFCASSLGLVGPKQGGYTFGSGTRLTVV.

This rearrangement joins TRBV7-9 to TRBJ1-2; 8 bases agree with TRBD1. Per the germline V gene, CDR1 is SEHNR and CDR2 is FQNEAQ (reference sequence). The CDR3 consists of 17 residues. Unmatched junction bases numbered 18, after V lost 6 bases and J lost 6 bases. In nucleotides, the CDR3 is TGTGCCAGCAGTCAATCCCCGGGACAGGAAATTCTCGATGGCTACACCTTC. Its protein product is CASSQSPGQEILDGYTF.

The CDR3 sequence is CASSIDGADRGSYNEQFF. In DNA form, the CDR3 reads TGTGCCAGTAGTATAGATGGGGCGGACAGGGGCTCCTACAATGAGCAGTTCTTC. J is TRBJ2-1 and V is TRBV19; 9 positions agree with TRBD1. The germline gives CDR1 LNHDA, CDR2 SQIVND (reference sequence). V lost 0 bases, J lost 0 bases, and 6 bases stayed unmatched. CDR3 length: 18 amino acids.

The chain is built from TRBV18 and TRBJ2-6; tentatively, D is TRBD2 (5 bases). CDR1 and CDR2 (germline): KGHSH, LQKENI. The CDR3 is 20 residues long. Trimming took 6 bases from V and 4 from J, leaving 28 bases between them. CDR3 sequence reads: CASSQLPAGPGLNGANVLTF. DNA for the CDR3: TGTGCCAGCTCTCAATTACCCGCGGGTCCAGGCTTGAACGGGGCCAACGTCCTGACTTTC.

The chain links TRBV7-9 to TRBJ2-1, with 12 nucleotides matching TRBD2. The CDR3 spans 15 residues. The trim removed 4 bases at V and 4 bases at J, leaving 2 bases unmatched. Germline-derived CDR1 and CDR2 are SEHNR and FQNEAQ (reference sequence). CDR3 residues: CASSSSGGVYNEQFF. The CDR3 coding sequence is TGTGCCAGCAGCTCTAGCGGGGGGGTGTACAATGAGCAGTTCTTC. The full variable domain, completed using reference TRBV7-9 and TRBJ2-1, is DTGVSQNPRHKITKRGQNVTFRCDPISEHNRLYWYRQTLGQGPEFLTYFQNEAQLEKSRLLSDRFSAERPKGSFSTLEIQRTEQGDSAMYLCASSSSGGVYNEQFFGPGTRLTVL.

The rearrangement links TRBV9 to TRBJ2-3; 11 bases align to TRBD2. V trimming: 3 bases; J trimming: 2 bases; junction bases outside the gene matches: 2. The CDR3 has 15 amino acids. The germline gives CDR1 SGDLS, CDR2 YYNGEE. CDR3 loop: CASSATSGVTDTQYF. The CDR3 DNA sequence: TGTGCCAGCAGCGCGACTAGCGGGGTCACAGATACGCAGTATTTT.

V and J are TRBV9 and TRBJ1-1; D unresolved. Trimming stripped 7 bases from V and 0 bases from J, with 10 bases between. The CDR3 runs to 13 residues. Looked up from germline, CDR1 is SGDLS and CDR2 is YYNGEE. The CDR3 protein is CASGRSMNTEAFF. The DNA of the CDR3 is TGTGCCAGCGGGCGCTCCATGAACACTGAAGCTTTCTTT.

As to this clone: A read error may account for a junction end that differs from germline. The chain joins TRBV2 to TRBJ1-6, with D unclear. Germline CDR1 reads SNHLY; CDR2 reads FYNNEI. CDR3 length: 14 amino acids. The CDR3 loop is CAAEGGELNSPLHF. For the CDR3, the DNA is TGCGCGGCGGAGGGCGGGGAACTTAATTCACCCCTCCACTTT. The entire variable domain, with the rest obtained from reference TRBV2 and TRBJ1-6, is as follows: EPEVTQTPSHQVTQMGQEVILRCVPISNHLYFYWYRQILGQKVEFLVSFYNNEISEKSEIFDDQFSVERPDGSNFTLKIRSTKLEDSAMYFCAAEGGELNSPLHFGNGTRLTVT.

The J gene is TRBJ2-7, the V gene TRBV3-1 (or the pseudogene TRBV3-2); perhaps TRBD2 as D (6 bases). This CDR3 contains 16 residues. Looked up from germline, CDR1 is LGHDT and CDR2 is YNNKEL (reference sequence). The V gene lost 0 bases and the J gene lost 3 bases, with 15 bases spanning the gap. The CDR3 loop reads CASSQEESGWGYEQYF. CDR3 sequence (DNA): TGTGCCAGCAGCCAAGAGGAAAGCGGGTGGGGCTACGAGCAGTACTTC.

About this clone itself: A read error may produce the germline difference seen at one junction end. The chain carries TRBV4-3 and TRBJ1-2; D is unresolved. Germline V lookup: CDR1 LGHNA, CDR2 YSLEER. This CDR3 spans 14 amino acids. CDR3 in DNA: TGCGCCAGCAGCGAAGACGGGCGGGGAAATGGCTACACCTTC. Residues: CASSEDGRGNGYTF.

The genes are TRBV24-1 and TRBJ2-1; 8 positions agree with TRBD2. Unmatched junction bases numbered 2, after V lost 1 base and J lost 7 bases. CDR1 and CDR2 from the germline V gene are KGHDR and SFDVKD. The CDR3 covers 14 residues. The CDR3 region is CATSDFSSGNEQFF. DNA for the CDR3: TGTGCCACCAGTGATTTTTCTAGCGGGAATGAGCAGTTCTTC.

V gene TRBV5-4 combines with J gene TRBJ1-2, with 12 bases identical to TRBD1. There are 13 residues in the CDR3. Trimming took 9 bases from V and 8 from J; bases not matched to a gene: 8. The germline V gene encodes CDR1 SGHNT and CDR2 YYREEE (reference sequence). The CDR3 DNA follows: TGTGCCATTTCCCCGGGACAGGGGGCGGGCTACACCTTC. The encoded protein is CAISPGQGAGYTF.

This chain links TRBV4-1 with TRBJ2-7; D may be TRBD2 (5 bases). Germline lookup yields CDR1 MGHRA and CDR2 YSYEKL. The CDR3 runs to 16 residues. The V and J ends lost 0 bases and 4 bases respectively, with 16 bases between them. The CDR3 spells CASSQEEAMEIYEQYF. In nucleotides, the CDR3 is TGCGCCAGCAGCCAAGAGGAGGCTATGGAAATATACGAGCAGTACTTC.